Given below is one T cell receptor beta chain in context. The CDR3 is made up of 13 amino acids. Trimming took 2 bases from V and 9 from J; bases not matched to a gene: 0. Germline CDR1 and CDR2: KGHDR and SFDVKD. Original handling: From reference gene primer amplification, estimates of nucleated cell counts were derived. The table came from immunoSEQ multiplex PCR; TCRdb's copy has only in-frame clones and leaves some out. From that table come the V and J calls and clone size; the DNA was used to work out D and trimming. The repertoire holds under 200,000 clones, with roughly 84% as singletons. This entry comes from a study of blood T cell repertoires in COVID-19. Study-level information: Specimens from acute and convalescent COVID-19 originated in the United States, Italy and Spain. The analysed material was cDNA or gDNA that came from T cells, B-cell-depleted T cells, or PBMCs.

This sequence originates from an older man with active or convalescent COVID-19. Sample: peripheral blood. The V call is TRBV24-1, the J call TRBJ1-6; 7 bases fit TRBD1. The CDR3 DNA reads TGTGCCACCAGTGATTACAGGGGTTCACCCCTCCACTTT. Its translation: CATSDYRGSPLHF.